A selection of T cell receptor beta chains follows, all from one sample in a study of blood T cell repertoires in COVID-19. Using immunoSEQ multiplex PCR, the repertoire was profiled, and TCRdb retains in-frame clones only, with some absent. The sample lists about 95,000 clones; approximately 81% were seen once. Sequencing used peripheral blood. All receptors derive from an elderly man with active or convalescent COVID-19. The CDR3 runs from the conserved cysteine through the conserved F or W. Each record gives: V gene, J gene, CDR3 protein.

TRBV5-4	TRBJ1-2	CASSLDKNYGYTF
TRBV19	TRBJ1-6	CASRSNDRGGNSPLHF
TRBV6-7	TRBJ2-7	CASSYSNKDYSYEQYF
TRBV5-1	TRBJ1-6	CASSTDTNSPLHF
TRBV7-9	TRBJ2-3	CASSTQTGADTQYF
TRBV9	TRBJ2-1	CASSVDAGILLSSYNEQFF
TRBV3-1/TRBV3-2	TRBJ1-2	CASSQATGSNYGYTF
TRBV5-1	TRBJ2-5	CASSLAGTSRETQYF
TRBV10-2	TRBJ2-3	CASSRTSGTTDTQYF
TRBV25-1	TRBJ1-3	CASSEPGSSGNTIYF
TRBV4-3	TRBJ1-1	CASSHWNRWTEAFF
TRBV11-2	TRBJ1-5	CASSQTGVGQPQHF
TRBV4-3	TRBJ1-4	CASSQGQGREKLFF
TRBV19	TRBJ2-2	CASAGWTGELFF
TRBV7-7	TRBJ1-5	CASSRVPGATNQPQHF
TRBV21-1	TRBJ2-5	CASSKQGSETQYF
TRBV2	TRBJ2-1	CASSEGRRGRYNEQFF
TRBV11-2	TRBJ2-5	CASSLDRRTSGPQETQYF
TRBV19	TRBJ1-1	CASRGARALNTEAFF
TRBV5-4	TRBJ1-2	CASSLEGPYGYTF
TRBV19	TRBJ1-2	CASSPSSPGTGYGAF
TRBV7-9	TRBJ1-2	CASSLSFREDGYTF
TRBV12-5	TRBJ1-5	CASGSKPNPGQYSNQPQHF
TRBV3-1/TRBV3-2	TRBJ2-3	CASSPGTGEFSTDTQYF
TRBV28	TRBJ2-5	CASSWTGTETQYF
TRBV10-3	TRBJ2-7	CAISEWHNEQYF
TRBV20-1	TRBJ1-2	CSAPGPRVF
TRBV25-1	TRBJ2-1	CASSDFSSGGAVEQFF
TRBV6-5	TRBJ1-2	CASSYIGGYGYTF
TRBV23-1	TRBJ2-1	CASSQSSGGVRNEQFF
TRBV28	TRBJ1-5	CASRPLDRDAQPQHF
TRBV28	TRBJ2-5	CASSSHEGLRETQYF
TRBV6-5	TRBJ1-1	CASTSEPTGFEAFF
TRBV19	TRBJ1-5	CASSIARDQPQHF
TRBV21-1	TRBJ1-5	CASSHRLRRRIKGCNQPQHF
TRBV7-2	TRBJ1-1	CASSLALGGTEAFF
TRBV30	TRBJ1-1	CAWSDTPQGAFTEAFF
TRBV19	TRBJ1-4	CASSTPGQSEKLFF
TRBV11-2	TRBJ2-3	CASSFDRDGFSGGTQYF
TRBV7-9	TRBJ1-2	CASSSSRVGRVGYTF
TRBV6-4	TRBJ1-1	CASSETGFVDTEAFF
TRBV27	TRBJ1-5	CASSFDRAQPQHF
TRBV10-3	TRBJ1-6	CAISETPGQSSYNSPLHF
TRBV12-5	TRBJ2-1	CASGLANRDNEQFF
TRBV10-1	TRBJ2-5	CASSGERGGQETQYF
TRBV2	TRBJ2-3	CASRTGSPTDTQYF
TRBV7-2	TRBJ2-2	CASTSRGGVVTGELFF
TRBV2	TRBJ1-6	CASSLRTATNSPLHF
TRBV2	TRBJ1-6	CASSTGQGNSPLHF
TRBV19	TRBJ2-7	CASSIAGGTDYEQYF
TRBV7-9	TRBJ1-1	CASSPELTEAFF
TRBV21-1	TRBJ2-1	CASSKVETSGGRRSYNEQFF
TRBV5-5	TRBJ1-3	CASSSGTGGNTIYF
TRBV6-4	TRBJ2-3	CASSDLAGTDTQYF
TRBV5-5	TRBJ1-2	CASSLEDSSSNYGYTF
TRBV7-2	TRBJ1-4	CASSLGQAATNEKLFF